The rows below give T cell receptor beta chains drawn from one sample of a study of technical replicates of blood from a handful of donors. Libraries were prepared by immunoSEQ multiplex PCR; TCRdb keeps only in-frame clonotypes and omits some of them. The data contain under 90,000 clones, roughly 93% of them seen just once; the ten biggest clones take up less than 0.3%. The specimen sequenced was T cells isolated from PBMCs. The receptors were sampled from a human donor in good health. The CDR3 runs from the conserved cysteine through the conserved F or W. The D gene is left open where the match is weak. Size tells how often a clone was seen (once, few, many) or the class of an expanded clone, and some rows leave it out.

d_gene: .; j_gene: TRBJ1-1; v_gene: TRBV7-8; abundance: .; CDR3nt: TGTGCCAGCAGCTTTTCCTTCGGTGAAACTGAAGCTTTCTTT; CDR3aa: CASSFSFGETEAFF
d_gene: TRBD2; j_gene: TRBJ2-2; v_gene: TRBV7-9; abundance: .; CDR3nt: TGTGCCAGCAGCTTAGGGGTAGCGGGATTATGGGGACTAACCGGGGAGCTGTTTTTT; CDR3aa: CASSLGVAGLWGLTGELFF
d_gene: .; j_gene: TRBJ2-2; v_gene: TRBV5-4; abundance: .; CDR3nt: TGTGCCAGCAGCCTGGGACTTAACACCGGGGAGCTGTTTTTT; CDR3aa: CASSLGLNTGELFF
d_gene: .; j_gene: TRBJ1-1; v_gene: TRBV6-1; abundance: .; CDR3nt: TGTGCCAGCAGTGAAGTGGGGCCTGAAGCTTTCTTT; CDR3aa: CASSEVGPEAFF
d_gene: TRBD2; j_gene: TRBJ2-7; v_gene: TRBV2; abundance: .; CDR3nt: TGTGCCAGCAGTATACTAGCGGGGAGCTGGGGTGAGCAGTACTTC; CDR3aa: CASSILAGSWGEQYF
d_gene: .; j_gene: TRBJ1-2; v_gene: TRBV2; abundance: .; CDR3nt: TGTGCCAGCAGTGAAGGGGCAACCGGAAGCTATGGCTACACCTTC; CDR3aa: CASSEGATGSYGYTF
d_gene: .; j_gene: TRBJ1-5; v_gene: TRBV19; abundance: .; CDR3nt: TGTGCCAGTAGCATGGGGGGGGCGAGCAATCAGCCCCAGCATTTT; CDR3aa: CASSMGGASNQPQHF
d_gene: TRBD1; j_gene: TRBJ1-2; v_gene: TRBV30; abundance: .; CDR3nt: TGTGCCTGGACCACAGGGGCGTCAAACTATGGCTACACCTTC; CDR3aa: CAWTTGASNYGYTF
d_gene: TRBD1; j_gene: TRBJ2-5; v_gene: TRBV5-1; abundance: .; CDR3nt: TGCGCCAGCAGCCAAGGGACAGGCCAAGAGACCCAGTACTTC; CDR3aa: CASSQGTGQETQYF
d_gene: TRBD1; j_gene: TRBJ1-6; v_gene: TRBV30; abundance: .; CDR3nt: TGTGCCTGGAGTGAACTTGGGACAGGGGTTCTGTGGGATTCACCCCTCCACTTT; CDR3aa: CAWSELGTGVLWDSPLHF
d_gene: TRBD2; j_gene: TRBJ2-7; v_gene: TRBV2; abundance: .; CDR3nt: TGTGCCAGCAGAACCAGCGGGAGTAGGTACGAGCAGTACTTC; CDR3aa: CASRTSGSRYEQYF
d_gene: .; j_gene: TRBJ1-1; v_gene: TRBV6-6; abundance: .; CDR3nt: TGTGCCAGCAGTTACTTCACGAGGAGTATGAACACTGAAGCTTTCTTT; CDR3aa: CASSYFTRSMNTEAFF
d_gene: .; j_gene: TRBJ2-1; v_gene: TRBV2; abundance: .; CDR3nt: TGTGCCAGCAGTTCAGGACAGGTCGGGGGTGAGCAGTTCTTC; CDR3aa: CASSSGQVGGEQFF
d_gene: .; j_gene: TRBJ1-2; v_gene: TRBV5-6; abundance: .; CDR3nt: TGTGCCAGCAGCCGGAGGAGGGGCCCGGAGGGTGGCACCTTC; CDR3aa: CASSRRRGPEGGTF
d_gene: .; j_gene: TRBJ2-7; v_gene: TRBV14; abundance: .; CDR3nt: TGTGCCAGCAGCCAAGCAGGTCGGCCTAACTTC; CDR3aa: CASSQAGRPNF
d_gene: TRBD1; j_gene: TRBJ2-7; v_gene: TRBV6-1; abundance: .; CDR3nt: TGTGCCTACAAACCGGGACAGGGGGGCGAGCAGTACTTC; CDR3aa: CAYKPGQGGEQYF
d_gene: TRBD2; j_gene: TRBJ2-1; v_gene: TRBV18; abundance: .; CDR3nt: TGTGCCAGCTCACCGGCCGGGACTAGCGGGAGTAATGAGCAGTTCTTC; CDR3aa: CASSPAGTSGSNEQFF
d_gene: TRBD2; j_gene: TRBJ2-7; v_gene: TRBV5-1; abundance: once; CDR3nt: TGCGCCAGCAGCCAGCGGGGGGAGGTCTACGAGCAGTACTTC; CDR3aa: CASSQRGEVYEQYF
d_gene: TRBD2; j_gene: TRBJ2-7; v_gene: TRBV5-4; abundance: .; CDR3nt: TGTGCCAGCAGCTTTGAGGCTGTGCTAGCGGCCGAGCAGTACTTC; CDR3aa: CASSFEAVLAAEQYF
d_gene: TRBD1; j_gene: TRBJ2-2; v_gene: TRBV27; abundance: .; CDR3nt: TGTGCCAGCGGACACGGGACAGTGAACACCGGGGAGCTGTTTTTT; CDR3aa: CASGHGTVNTGELFF
d_gene: .; j_gene: TRBJ1-1; v_gene: TRBV6-1; abundance: .; CDR3nt: TGTGCCAGCAGGGGTACAGGTACGAACACTGAAGCTTTCTTT; CDR3aa: CASRGTGTNTEAFF
d_gene: TRBD1; j_gene: TRBJ1-1; v_gene: TRBV19; abundance: .; CDR3nt: TGTGCCAGTAGTATAGGGGAACAGGGGCAAGCTTTCTTT; CDR3aa: CASSIGEQGQAFF